This TCR beta chain appears in the sequencing data of a study of T cells of healthy individuals. Via MiXCR, TCRdb re-called the 5' RACE reads, giving one row per CDR3 protein. The data show about 57,000 distinct CDR3 sequences, roughly 17% seen once. This clonotype was sampled from a human donor in good health.

The CDR3 loop reads CAWSGIWLAGSGELFF. CDR3 DNA: TGTGCCTGGAGTGGTATCTGGCTAGCAGGCTCCGGGGAGCTGTTTTTT. The J gene is TRBJ2-2, the V gene TRBV30; possible D gene TRBD2, 5 bases. The CDR3 totals 16 residues. V was trimmed by 1 base and J by 6 bases, leaving 18 bases between them. Germline CDR1 reads GTSNPN; CDR2 reads SVGIG (reference sequence). Supplemented by reference TRBV30 and TRBJ2-2, the full variable domain reads SQTIHQWPATLVQPVGSPLSLECTVEGTSNPNLYWYRQAAGRGLQLLFYSVGIGQISSEVPQNLSASRPQDRQFILSSKKLLLSDSGFYLCAWSGIWLAGSGELFFGEGSRLTVL.